This T cell receptor (beta chain) was recorded in a study of blood T cell repertoires in COVID-19. The overall study: Acute-phase and convalescent COVID-19 samples originated in the United States, Italy and Spain. T cells, B-cell-depleted T cells, or PBMCs provided the cDNA or gDNA that served as material.

This clone was counted between two and nine times. Trimming took off 3 bases at V and 4 bases at J, with 4 bases between the two ends. CDR3 size: 12 residues. CDR1 and CDR2 (germline): SGHNT, YENEEA. Original processing methods: Reference gene primers were amplified, and this amplification served to estimate nucleated cell counts. Profiled with immunoSEQ multiplex PCR; TCRdb holds only in-frame clones, not every one. Clone size and the V and J calls come from that table; the DNA yielded D and trimming. The table has about 98,000 clones, about four fifths seen once. This chain uses TRBV11-3 with TRBJ2-1; D not certain. The source of this sequence is a man aged 65-85 years with acute or convalescent COVID-19. Sequencing was done on a sample of peripheral blood. Here the CDR3 DNA reads TGTGCCAGCAGCTTGCGGTACAATGAGCAGTTCTTC. Translated: CASSLRYNEQFF.